Below are 13 T cell receptor beta chains sequenced from a single sample in a study of radiation and T cells in renal cell carcinoma (dated by TCRdb to about 2020). The library came from the immunoSEQ multiplex PCR assay. TCRdb re-hosts the immuneACCESS table, in-frame sequences only. Its copies lack some clones; in the studies checked, an unresolved V gene accounts for under half of them, and the cause for the rest is not known. The sample has roughly 61,000 clones on record, roughly 80% of them singletons. In total, the top ten clones hold roughly 7.5% of the sample. The time point label corresponds to: blood 4 weeks post-SBRT, at nephrectomy. The sample's treatment or condition label, decoded: 15 Gy SBRT to primary tumor, nephrectomy 4 weeks later. The sequencing used blood, collected from a patient whose treatment included radiotherapy and nephrectomy. These TCRs come from a man between 60 and 75 years old with renal cell carcinoma.

In its sample, this clone was seen a few times. This chain uses TRBV6-5 with TRBJ2-7, with D maybe TRBD1 (6 bases). This CDR3 has 14 residues. Germline loops: CDR1 MNHEY, CDR2 SVGAGI. V was trimmed by 2 bases and J by 6 bases, leaving 14 bases between them. The CDR3 DNA reads TGTGCCAGCAGTTACCTAGGGGGAGAGTCCGAGCAGTACTTC. This codes for CASSYLGGESEQYF.

V and J are TRBV14 and TRBJ2-1; a possible D gene is TRBD2 (6 bases). With 1 base removed from V and 3 bases from J, the gap between germline ends came to 13 bases. The CDR3 length is 16 residues. In germline, CDR1 is SGHDN, CDR2 FVKESK. CDR3 in amino acids: CASSQAPVGLYNEQFF. CDR3 coding DNA: TGTGCCAGCAGCCAAGCCCCAGTGGGACTCTACAATGAGCAGTTCTTC. Full variable domain (outside the CDR3, taken from reference TRBV14 and TRBJ2-1): EAGVTQFPSHSVIEKGQTVTLRCDPISGHDNLYWYRRVMGKEIKFLLHFVKESKQDESGMPNNRFLAERTGGTYSTLKVQPAELEDSGVYFCASSQAPVGLYNEQFFGPGTRLTVL.

The chain couples TRBV5-4 to TRBJ2-7, with TRBD2 as a possible D gene (5 bases). Trimming left V 3 bases short and J 3 bases short, with 10 bases between. CDR3 length equals 13 residues. The germline V gene has CDR1 SGHNT and CDR2 YYREEE (reference sequence). This CDR3 is CASSSRGNYEQYV. The CDR3 DNA is TGTGCCAGCAGCTCACGAGGGAACTACGAGCAGTACGTC.

This clone was seen a handful of times. The gene calls are TRBV5-6 and TRBJ2-1, with D unclear. The germline gives CDR1 SGHDT, CDR2 YYEEEE. CDR3 length: 16 amino acids. V lost 1 base to trimming and J lost 0 bases, with 11 bases between them. CDR3 in DNA: TGTGCCAGCAGCTTGCTGCCCCAGAGCTCCTACAATGAGCAGTTCTTC. Its protein is CASSLLPQSSYNEQFF.

The chain is built from TRBV14 and TRBJ2-3, with D perhaps TRBD1 or TRBD2 (5 bases each). V gave up 6 bases and J gave up 1 base, with 14 bases separating them. The CDR3 extends over 15 amino acids. The germline gives CDR1 SGHDN, CDR2 FVKESK. CDR3 sequence reads: CASRPFGGGTDTQYF. The CDR3 DNA reads TGTGCCAGCAGACCCTTTGGGGGAGGCACAGATACGCAGTATTTT.

V is TRBV9 and J is TRBJ2-3; TRBD1 agrees at 8 bases. The junction had 6 bases not matched to a gene; V was cut back by 0 bases and J by 3 bases. The CDR3 runs 16 residues. Germline V gene lookup returns CDR1 SGDLS and CDR2 YYNGEE. Here the CDR3 DNA reads TGTGCCAGCAGCGTAGACAGGGGGATAGGAACAGATACGCAGTATTTT. This sequence encodes CASSVDRGIGTDTQYF.

The chain couples TRBV29-1 to TRBJ1-2; tentative D call: TRBD1 (6 bases). Trimming removed 3 bases from V and 4 bases from J, with 15 bases in between. The germline gives CDR1 SQVTM, CDR2 ANQGSEA. This CDR3 has 14 residues. CDR3 loop: CSVEGAGVAYGYTF. CDR3 coding DNA: TGCAGCGTTGAGGGTGCAGGGGTGGCCTATGGCTACACCTTC.

This clone turned up a few times. The CDR3 protein is CASSPPWGGQLDTQYF. As DNA, the CDR3 is TGTGCCAGCTCACCCCCCTGGGGGGGCCAATTAGATACGCAGTATTTT. The J gene is TRBJ2-3, the V gene TRBV18; D may be TRBD2 (7 bases). The V and J ends lost 3 bases and 5 bases respectively, with 18 bases between them. Germline loops: CDR1 KGHSH, CDR2 LQKENI. This CDR3 is 16 amino acids long.

A few counts support this clone. V is TRBV9 and J is TRBJ1-6; TRBD1 agrees at 8 bases. The CDR3 has 15 residues. V was pared by 0 bases and J by 9 bases, with 5 bases of the junction left unmatched. Germline V CDR1 and CDR2: SGDLS, YYNGEE. The CDR3: CASSVADRVLSPLHF. In DNA, the CDR3 is TGTGCCAGCAGCGTAGCGGACAGGGTCCTTTCACCCCTCCACTTT.

About this clone itself: Other DNA sequences within the sample encode an identical CDR3. The rearrangement joins TRBV18 to TRBJ2-3; D is perhaps TRBD1 or TRBD2 (5 bases each). Deletions cut 0 bases from V and 4 bases from J, with 5 bases between. The CDR3 has 13 amino acids. Germline V gene data show CDR1 as KGHSH and CDR2 as LQKENI. CDR3 bases: TGTGCCAGCTCACCACCGGGGGCAGATACGCAGTATTTT. Translation: CASSPPGADTQYF.

The chain is built from TRBV4-2 and TRBJ2-3, with 9 positions matching TRBD2. CDR3 size: 18 residues. The J segment lost 0 bases and the V segment lost 0 bases, leaving 7 bases of the junction unmatched. The germline V gene encodes CDR1 LGHNA and CDR2 YNFKEQ. CDR3 sequence (DNA): TGTGCCAGCAGCCAAGATTCAGCGGGAGGCCGGAGCACAGATACGCAGTATTTT. Its translation is CASSQDSAGGRSTDTQYF.

The chain employs TRBV29-1 and TRBJ1-1; D uncertain. Trimming pared 6 bases from V and 0 bases from J, leaving 20 bases between. Germline CDR1 and CDR2: SQVTM and ANQGSEA. This CDR3 region has 16 residues. CDR3 DNA sequence: TGCAGCGTAACTCTACGGCGTGGACCGTTGAACACTGAAGCTTTCTTT. Its protein is CSVTLRRGPLNTEAFF.

CDR3: CAWSWPVGRAFF. In DNA, the CDR3 is TGTGCCTGGAGTTGGCCCGTTGGAAGGGCTTTCTTT. This chain links TRBV30 with TRBJ1-1; D call uncertain. CDR3 size: 12 residues. Germline V gene lookup returns CDR1 GTSNPN and CDR2 SVGIG (reference sequence). Trimming shortened V by 2 bases and J by 11 bases, and 15 bases separated the two germline ends.